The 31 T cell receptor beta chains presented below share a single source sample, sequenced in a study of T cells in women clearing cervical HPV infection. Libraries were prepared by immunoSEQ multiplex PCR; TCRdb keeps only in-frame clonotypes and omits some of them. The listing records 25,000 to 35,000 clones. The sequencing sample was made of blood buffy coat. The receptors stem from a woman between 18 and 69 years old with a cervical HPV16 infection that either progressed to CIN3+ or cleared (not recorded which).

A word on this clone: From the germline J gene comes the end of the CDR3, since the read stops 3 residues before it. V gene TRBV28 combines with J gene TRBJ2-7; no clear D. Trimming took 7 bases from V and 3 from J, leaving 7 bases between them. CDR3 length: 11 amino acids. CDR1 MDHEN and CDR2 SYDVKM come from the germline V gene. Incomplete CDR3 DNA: TGTGCCAGCACCTCTAACTACGAG. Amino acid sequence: CASTSNYE. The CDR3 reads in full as CASTSNYEQYF.

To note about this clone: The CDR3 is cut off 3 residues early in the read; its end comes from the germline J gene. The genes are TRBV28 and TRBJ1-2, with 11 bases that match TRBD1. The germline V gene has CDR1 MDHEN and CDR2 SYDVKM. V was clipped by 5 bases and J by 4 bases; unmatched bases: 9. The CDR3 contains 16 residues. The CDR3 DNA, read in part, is TGTGCCAGCAGTCCCTTTAGGACAGGGGGCACCTATGGC. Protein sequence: CASSPFRTGGTYG. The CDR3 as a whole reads CASSPFRTGGTYGYTF.

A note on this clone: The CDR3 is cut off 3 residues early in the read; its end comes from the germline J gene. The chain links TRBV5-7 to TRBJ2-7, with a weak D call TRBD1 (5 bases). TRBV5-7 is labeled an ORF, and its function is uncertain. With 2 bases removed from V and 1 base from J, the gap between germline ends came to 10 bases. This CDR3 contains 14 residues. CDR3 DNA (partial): TGTGCCAGCAGCTTACAGGACGGATCCTACGAG. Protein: CASSLQDGSYE. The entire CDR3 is CASSLQDGSYEQYF.

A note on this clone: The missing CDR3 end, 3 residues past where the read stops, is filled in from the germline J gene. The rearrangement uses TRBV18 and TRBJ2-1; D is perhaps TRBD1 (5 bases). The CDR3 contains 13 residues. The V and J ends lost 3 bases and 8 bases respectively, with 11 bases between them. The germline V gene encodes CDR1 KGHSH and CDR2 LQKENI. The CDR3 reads CASSPPGQHEQFF. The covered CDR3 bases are TGTGCCAGCTCACCCCCCGGACAACATGAG. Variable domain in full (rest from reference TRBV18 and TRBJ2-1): NAGVMQNPRHLVRRRGQEARLRCSPMKGHSHVYWYRQLPEEGLKFMVYLQKENIIDESGMPKERFSAEFPKEGPSILRIQQVVRGDSAAYFCASSPPGQHEQFFGPGTRLTVL.

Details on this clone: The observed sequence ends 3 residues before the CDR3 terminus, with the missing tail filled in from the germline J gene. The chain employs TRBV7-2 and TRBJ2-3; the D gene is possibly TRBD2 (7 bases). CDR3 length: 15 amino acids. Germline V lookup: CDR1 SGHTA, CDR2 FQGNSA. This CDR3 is CASSLGGGGQETQYF. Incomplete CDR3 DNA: TGTGCCAGCAGCTTAGGTGGCGGGGGACAAGAGACG.

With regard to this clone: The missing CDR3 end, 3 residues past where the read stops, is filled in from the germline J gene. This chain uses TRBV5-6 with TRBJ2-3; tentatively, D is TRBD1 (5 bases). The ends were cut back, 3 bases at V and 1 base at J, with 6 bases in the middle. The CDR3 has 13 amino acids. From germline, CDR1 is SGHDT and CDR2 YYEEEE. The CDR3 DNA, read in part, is TGTGCCAGCAGCTCCAGGGGCACAGATACG. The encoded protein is CASSSRGTDT. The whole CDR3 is CASSSRGTDTQYF.

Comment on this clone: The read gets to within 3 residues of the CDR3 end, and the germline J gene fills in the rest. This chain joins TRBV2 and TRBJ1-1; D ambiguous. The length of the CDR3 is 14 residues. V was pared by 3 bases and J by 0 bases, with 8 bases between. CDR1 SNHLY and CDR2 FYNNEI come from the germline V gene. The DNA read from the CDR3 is TGTGCCAGCAGTGAGAACAGAATGAACACTGAA. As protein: CASSENRMNTE. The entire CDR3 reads CASSENRMNTEAFF.

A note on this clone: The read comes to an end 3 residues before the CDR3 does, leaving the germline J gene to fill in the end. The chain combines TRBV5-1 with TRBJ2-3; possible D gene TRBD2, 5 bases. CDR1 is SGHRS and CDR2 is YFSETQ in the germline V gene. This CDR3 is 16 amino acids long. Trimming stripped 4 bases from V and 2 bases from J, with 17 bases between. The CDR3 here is CASSIPGIANTDTQYF. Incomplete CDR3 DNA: TGCGCCAGCAGCATCCCCGGTATAGCGAACACAGATACG.

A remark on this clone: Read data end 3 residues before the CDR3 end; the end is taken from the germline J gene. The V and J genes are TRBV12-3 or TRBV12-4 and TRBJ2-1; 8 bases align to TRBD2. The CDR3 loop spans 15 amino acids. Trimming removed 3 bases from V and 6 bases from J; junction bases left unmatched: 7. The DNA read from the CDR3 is TGTGCCAGCAGTTTGATGAGCGGGAGTAGCAATGAG. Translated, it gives CASSLMSGSSNE. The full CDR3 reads CASSLMSGSSNEQFF.

The CDR3 sequence: CASSPGQLAGDTQYF. The CDR3 DNA, read in part, is TGCGCCAGCAGCCCCGGCCAACTAGCAGGGGATACG. The J gene is TRBJ2-3, the V gene TRBV5-1; D is possibly TRBD2 (6 bases). Read coverage stops 3 residues before the CDR3 terminus; the germline J gene supplies the remainder. V dropped 4 bases and J dropped 6 bases, with 18 bases sitting between them. This CDR3 has 15 residues. Germline V CDR1 and CDR2: SGHRS, YFSETQ.

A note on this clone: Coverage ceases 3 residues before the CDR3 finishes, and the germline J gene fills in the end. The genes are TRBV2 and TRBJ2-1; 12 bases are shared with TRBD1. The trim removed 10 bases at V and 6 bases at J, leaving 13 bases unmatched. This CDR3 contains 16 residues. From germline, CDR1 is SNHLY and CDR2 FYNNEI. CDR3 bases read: TGTGCCATCCTTGGGCGGGGGACAGGGGGCTTCAATGAG. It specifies CAILGRGTGGFNE. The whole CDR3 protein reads CAILGRGTGGFNEQFF.

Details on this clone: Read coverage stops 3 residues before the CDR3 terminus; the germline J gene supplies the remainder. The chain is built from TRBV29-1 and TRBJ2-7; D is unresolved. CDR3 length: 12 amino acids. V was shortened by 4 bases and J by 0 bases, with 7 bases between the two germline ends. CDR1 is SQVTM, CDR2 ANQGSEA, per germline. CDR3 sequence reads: CSVGPDSYEQYF. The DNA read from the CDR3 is TGCAGCGTTGGCCCAGACTCCTACGAG.

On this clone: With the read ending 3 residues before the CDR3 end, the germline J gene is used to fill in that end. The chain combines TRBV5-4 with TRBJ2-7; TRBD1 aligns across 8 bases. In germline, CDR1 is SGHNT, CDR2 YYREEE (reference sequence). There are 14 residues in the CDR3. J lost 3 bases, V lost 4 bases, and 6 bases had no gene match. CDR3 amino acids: CASSRTGTGYEQYF. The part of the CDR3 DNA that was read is TGTGCCAGCAGCCGAACCGGGACAGGCTACGAG.

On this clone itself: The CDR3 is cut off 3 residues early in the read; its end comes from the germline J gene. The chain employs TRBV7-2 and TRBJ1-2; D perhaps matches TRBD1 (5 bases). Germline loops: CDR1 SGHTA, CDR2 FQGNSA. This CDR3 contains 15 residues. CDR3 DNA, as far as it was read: TGTGCCAGCAGTCCCTGGACAAGCTGTAACAATGAC. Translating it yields CASSPWTSCNND. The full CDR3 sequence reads CASSPWTSCNNDYTF.

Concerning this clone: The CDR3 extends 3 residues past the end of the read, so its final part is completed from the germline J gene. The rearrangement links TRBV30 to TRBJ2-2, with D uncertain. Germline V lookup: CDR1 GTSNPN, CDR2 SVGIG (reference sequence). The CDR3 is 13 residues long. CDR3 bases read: TGTGCCTGGAAACCAGATTCAAATGAAAAG. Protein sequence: CAWKPDSNEK. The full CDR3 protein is CAWKPDSNEKLFF.

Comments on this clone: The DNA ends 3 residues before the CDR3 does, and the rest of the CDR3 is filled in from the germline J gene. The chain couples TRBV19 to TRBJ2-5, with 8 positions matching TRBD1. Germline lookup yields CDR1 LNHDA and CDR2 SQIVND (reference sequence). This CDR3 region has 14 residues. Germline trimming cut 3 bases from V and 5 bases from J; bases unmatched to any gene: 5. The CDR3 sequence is CASSIGQGAETQYF. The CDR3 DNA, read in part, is TGTGCCAGTAGTATCGGTCAGGGGGCTGAGACC.

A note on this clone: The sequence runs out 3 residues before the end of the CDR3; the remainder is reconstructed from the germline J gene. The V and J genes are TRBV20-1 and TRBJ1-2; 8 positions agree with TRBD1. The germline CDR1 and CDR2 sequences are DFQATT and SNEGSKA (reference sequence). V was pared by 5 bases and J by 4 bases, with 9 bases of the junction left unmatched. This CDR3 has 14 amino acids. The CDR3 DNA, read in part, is TGCAGTGCTTCTGGAGCAGGGGGCGGCTATGGC. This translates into CSASGAGGGYG. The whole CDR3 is CSASGAGGGYGYTF.

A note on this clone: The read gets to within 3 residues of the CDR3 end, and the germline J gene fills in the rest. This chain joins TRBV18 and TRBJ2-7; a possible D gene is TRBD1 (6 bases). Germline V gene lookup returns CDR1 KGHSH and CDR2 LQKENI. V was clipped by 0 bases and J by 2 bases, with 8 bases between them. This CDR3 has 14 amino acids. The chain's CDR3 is CASSPPGQTYEQYF. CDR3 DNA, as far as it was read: TGTGCCAGCTCACCACCAGGACAGACCTACGAG. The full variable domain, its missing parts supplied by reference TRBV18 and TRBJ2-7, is NAGVMQNPRHLVRRRGQEARLRCSPMKGHSHVYWYRQLPEEGLKFMVYLQKENIIDESGMPKERFSAEFPKEGPSILRIQQVVRGDSAAYFCASSPPGQTYEQYFGPGTRLTVT.

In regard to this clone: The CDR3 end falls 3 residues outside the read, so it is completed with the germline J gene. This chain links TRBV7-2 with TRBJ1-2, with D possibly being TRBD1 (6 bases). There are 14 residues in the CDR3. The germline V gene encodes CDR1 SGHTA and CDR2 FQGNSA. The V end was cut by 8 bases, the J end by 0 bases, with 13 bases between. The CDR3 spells CASPRTAANYGYTF. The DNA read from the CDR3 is TGTGCCAGCCCGCGGACAGCAGCTAACTATGGC.

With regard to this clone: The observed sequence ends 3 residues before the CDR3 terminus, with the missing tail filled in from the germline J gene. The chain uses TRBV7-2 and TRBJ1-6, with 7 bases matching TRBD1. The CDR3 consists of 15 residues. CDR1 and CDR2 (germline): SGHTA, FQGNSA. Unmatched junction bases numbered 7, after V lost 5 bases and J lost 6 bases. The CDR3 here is CASSIPTGFNSPLHF. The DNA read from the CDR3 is TGTGCCAGCAGCATACCGACAGGGTTTAATTCACCC. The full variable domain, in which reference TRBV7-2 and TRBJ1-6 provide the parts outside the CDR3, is GAGVSQSPSNKVTEKGKDVELRCDPISGHTALYWYRQSLGQGLEFLIYFQGNSAPDKSGLPSDRFSAERTGGSVSTLTIQRTQQEDSAVYLCASSIPTGFNSPLHFGNGTRLTVT.

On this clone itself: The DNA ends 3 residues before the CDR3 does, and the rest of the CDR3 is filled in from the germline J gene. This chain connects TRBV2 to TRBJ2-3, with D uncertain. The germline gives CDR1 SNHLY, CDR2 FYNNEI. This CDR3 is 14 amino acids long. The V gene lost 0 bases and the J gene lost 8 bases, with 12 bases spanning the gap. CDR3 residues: CASSEANEPLTQYF. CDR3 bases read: TGTGCCAGCAGTGAAGCTAATGAGCCCCTTACG.

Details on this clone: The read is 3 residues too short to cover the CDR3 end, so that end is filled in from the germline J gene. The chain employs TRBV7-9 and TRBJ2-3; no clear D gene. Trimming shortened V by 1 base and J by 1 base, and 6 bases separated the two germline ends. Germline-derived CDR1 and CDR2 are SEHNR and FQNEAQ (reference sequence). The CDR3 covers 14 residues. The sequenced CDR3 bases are TGTGCCAGCAGCTTAGTTTGGCGCACAGATACG. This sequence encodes CASSLVWRTDT. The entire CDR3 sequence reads CASSLVWRTDTQYF.

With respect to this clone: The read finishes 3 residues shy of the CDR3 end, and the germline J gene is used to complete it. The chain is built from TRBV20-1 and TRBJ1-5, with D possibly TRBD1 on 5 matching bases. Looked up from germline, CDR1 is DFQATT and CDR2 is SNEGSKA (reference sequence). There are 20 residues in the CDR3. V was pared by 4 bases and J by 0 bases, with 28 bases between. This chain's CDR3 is CSATVFNSGLGEFSNQPQHF. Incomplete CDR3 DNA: TGCAGTGCTACTGTATTCAACTCGGGACTCGGGGAATTTAGCAATCAGCCC.

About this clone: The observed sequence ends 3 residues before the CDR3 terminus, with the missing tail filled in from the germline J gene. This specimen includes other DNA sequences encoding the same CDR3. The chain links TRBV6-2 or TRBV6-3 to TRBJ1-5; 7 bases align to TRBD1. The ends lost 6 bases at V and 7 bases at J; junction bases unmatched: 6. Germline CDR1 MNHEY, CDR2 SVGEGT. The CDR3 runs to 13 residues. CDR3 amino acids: CASRRQGGQPQHF. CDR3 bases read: TGTGCCAGCAGGCGACAGGGAGGGCAGCCC.

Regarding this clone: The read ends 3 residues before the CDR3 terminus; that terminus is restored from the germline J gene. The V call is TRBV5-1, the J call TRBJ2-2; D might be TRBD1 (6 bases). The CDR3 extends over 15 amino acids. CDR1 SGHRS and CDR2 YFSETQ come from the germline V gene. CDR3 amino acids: CASSLGIGGGEKLFF. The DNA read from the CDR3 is TGCGCCAGCAGCTTGGGGATTGGGGGCGGTGAAAAG.

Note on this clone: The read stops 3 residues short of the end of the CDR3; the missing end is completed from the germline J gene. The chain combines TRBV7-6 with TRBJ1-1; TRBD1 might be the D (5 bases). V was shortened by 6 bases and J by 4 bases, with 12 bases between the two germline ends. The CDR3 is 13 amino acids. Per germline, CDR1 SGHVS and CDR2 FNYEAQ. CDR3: CASSSSGGTEAFF. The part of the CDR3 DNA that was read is TGTGCCAGCAGTTCCTCCGGGGGCACTGAA.

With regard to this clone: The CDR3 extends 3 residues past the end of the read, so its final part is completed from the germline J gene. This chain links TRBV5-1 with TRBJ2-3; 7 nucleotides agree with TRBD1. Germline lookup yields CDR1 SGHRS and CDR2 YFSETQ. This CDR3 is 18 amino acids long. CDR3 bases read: TGCGCCAGCAGCCTAAAAATAACAGGGGCCAACGTGATCGGGACG. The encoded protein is CASSLKITGANVIGT. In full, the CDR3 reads CASSLKITGANVIGTQYF.

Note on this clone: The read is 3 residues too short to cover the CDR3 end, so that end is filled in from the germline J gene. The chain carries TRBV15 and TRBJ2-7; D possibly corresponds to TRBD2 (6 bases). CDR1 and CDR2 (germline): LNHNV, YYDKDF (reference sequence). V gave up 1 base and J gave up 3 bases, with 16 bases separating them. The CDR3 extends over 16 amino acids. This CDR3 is CATSRGATGDIYEQYF. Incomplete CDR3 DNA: TGTGCCACCAGCAGAGGAGCAACGGGGGATATCTACGAG.

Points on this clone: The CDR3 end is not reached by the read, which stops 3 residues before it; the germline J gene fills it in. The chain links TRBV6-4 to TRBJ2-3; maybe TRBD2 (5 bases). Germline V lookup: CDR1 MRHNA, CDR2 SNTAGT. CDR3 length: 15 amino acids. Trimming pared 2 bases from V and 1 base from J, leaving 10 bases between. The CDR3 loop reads CASSDRAGGTDTQYF. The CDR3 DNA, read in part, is TGTGCCAGCAGTGACCGGGCGGGCGGCACAGATACG.

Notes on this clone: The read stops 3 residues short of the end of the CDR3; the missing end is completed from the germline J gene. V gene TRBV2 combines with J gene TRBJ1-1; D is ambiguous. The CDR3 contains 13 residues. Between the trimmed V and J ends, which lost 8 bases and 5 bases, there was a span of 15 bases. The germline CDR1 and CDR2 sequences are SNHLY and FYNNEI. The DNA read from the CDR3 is TGTGCCAGCCTACAACGGGTTAGGACTGAA. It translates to CASLQRVRTE. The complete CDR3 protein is CASLQRVRTEAFF.

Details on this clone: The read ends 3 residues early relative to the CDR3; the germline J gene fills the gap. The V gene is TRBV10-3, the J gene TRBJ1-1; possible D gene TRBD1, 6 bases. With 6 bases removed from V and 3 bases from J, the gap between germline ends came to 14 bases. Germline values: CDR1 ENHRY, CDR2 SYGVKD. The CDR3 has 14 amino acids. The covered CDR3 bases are TGTGCCATCAGGCCGGCGGGGGCGGACACTGAA. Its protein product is CAIRPAGADTE. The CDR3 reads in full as CAIRPAGADTEAFF.